This T cell receptor (beta chain) was captured in a study of CD8 T cells in ankylosing spondylitis. General study points: Existing reports had already noted some motif variants in reactive arthritis synovial fluid and blood.

This clonotype occurred many times. The antigen is unknown. 5'-RACE, quantitative and with molecular barcodes, yielded the TCR beta libraries. TCRdb fed the 5' RACE reads into MiXCR, producing one record per CDR3 protein. The sample shows about 36,000 distinct CDR3 sequences, under 15% of them seen only once. The CDR3 is 14 residues long. Trimming took 6 bases from V and 8 from J, leaving 18 bases between them. The germline gives CDR1 MNHEY, CDR2 SVGEGT. The sequenced material came from synovial fluid, either unsorted or a sorted T cell fraction (not recorded which). The chain has TRBV6-2 or TRBV6-3 and TRBJ2-3, with D perhaps assigned TRBD1 or TRBD2 (5 bases each). The receptor comes from a male donor with ankylosing spondylitis. The CDR3 loop reads CASSPLYSGTTQYF. The DNA for the CDR3 is TGTGCCAGCAGCCCCCTCTATTCCGGGACTACGCAGTATTTT.